These 14 T cell receptor beta chains came from one sample sequenced in a study of shared clonotypes between healthy human individuals. This table comes from immunoSEQ multiplex PCR, and its TCRdb copy is limited to in-frame clones, with some not included. This table has about 2.3 million clones, approximately 95% appearing once. Material: naive CD4+ T cells from PBMCs. Noted subset: CD45RA+ positively selected. These receptors all stem from a man younger than 30 in good health. Some clones in this sample may be carry-over from other donors' samples.

This chain joins TRBV9 and TRBJ2-1; 7 bases map to TRBD2. Germline CDR1 is SGDLS and CDR2 is YYNGEE. The ends lost 3 bases at V and 9 bases at J; junction bases unmatched: 12. The CDR3 extends over 15 amino acids. The CDR3 is CASSAWLRERSEQFF. As DNA, the CDR3 is TGTGCCAGCAGCGCCTGGTTGCGGGAGAGGAGTGAGCAGTTCTTC.

The genes are TRBV9 and TRBJ2-3; TRBD1 is a possible D gene (6 bases). Germline loops: CDR1 SGDLS, CDR2 YYNGEE. The CDR3 totals 15 residues. The V end was cut by 1 base, the J end by 4 bases, with 13 bases between. The CDR3 loop is CASSVPGAGADTQYF. The CDR3 DNA reads as TGTGCCAGCAGCGTACCAGGGGCAGGGGCAGATACGCAGTATTTT.

This rearrangement joins TRBV5-5 to TRBJ1-1, with D maybe TRBD1 (5 bases). This CDR3 spans 15 amino acids. V was shortened by 0 bases and J by 1 base, with 10 bases between the two germline ends. Germline V lookup: CDR1 SGHKS, CDR2 YYEKEE (reference sequence). The CDR3 DNA follows: TGTGCCAGCAGCTTGGCCGGGACCCCGAACACTGAAGCTTTCTTT. Translation: CASSLAGTPNTEAFF.

The chain employs TRBV5-4 and TRBJ2-1; D could derive from TRBD1 or TRBD2 (5 bases each). CDR3 length: 14 amino acids. V lost 2 bases, J lost 4 bases, and 10 bases lay in between. CDR1 and CDR2 (germline): SGHNT, YYREEE (reference sequence). CDR3 sequence (DNA): TGTGCCAGCAGCTTCCGGGACGGGTACAATGAGCAGTTCTTC. Amino acid sequence: CASSFRDGYNEQFF.

The genes are TRBV5-1 and TRBJ1-1; no firm D call. V lost 1 base, J lost 0 bases, and 7 bases lay in between. This CDR3 comprises 14 residues. Germline loops: CDR1 SGHRS, CDR2 YFSETQ. DNA for the CDR3: TGCGCCAGCAGCTTGTCCAGATTGAACACTGAAGCTTTCTTT. It specifies CASSLSRLNTEAFF.

DNA for the CDR3: TGCGCCAGCAGCGGAGGAAGCGGGAGCACAGATACGCAGTATTTT. Its translation: CASSGGSGSTDTQYF. This chain links TRBV4-3 with TRBJ2-3; D is perhaps TRBD2 (6 bases). The germline V gene has CDR1 LGHNA and CDR2 YSLEER. Between the trimmed V and J ends, which lost 5 bases and 0 bases, there was a span of 12 bases. This CDR3 comprises 15 residues.

The chain couples TRBV7-9 to TRBJ2-3, with 14 nucleotides matching TRBD2. The CDR3 covers 19 residues. The germline V gene encodes CDR1 SEHNR and CDR2 FQNEAQ (reference sequence). The J segment lost 3 bases and the V segment lost 7 bases, leaving 15 bases of the junction unmatched. CDR3 DNA: TGTGCCAGCATCCGAAATCCGGGACTAGCGGGAGAGGTAACAGATACGCAGTATTTT. Amino acid sequence: CASIRNPGLAGEVTDTQYF.

In its sample, this clone was seen once. This chain uses TRBV5-1 with TRBJ2-1, with 7 nucleotides matching TRBD2. Germline trimming cut 2 bases from V and 13 bases from J; bases unmatched to any gene: 12. Per germline, CDR1 SGHRS and CDR2 YFSETQ. The CDR3 has 14 amino acids. CDR3 sequence (DNA): TGCGCCAGCAGCTTCCCTGGGGGAGCGGGACCCCAGTTCTTC. Translation gives CASSFPGGAGPQFF.

The genes are TRBV5-4 and TRBJ2-2, with D perhaps TRBD2 (6 bases). CDR1 is SGHNT and CDR2 is YYREEE in the germline V gene (reference sequence). Trimming took 1 base from V and 6 from J, leaving 16 bases between them. The CDR3 length is 16 residues. Here the CDR3 DNA reads TGTGCCAGCAGCTTGAGCACAGTCGGAGGGGCCGGGGAGCTGTTTTTT. It encodes CASSLSTVGGAGELFF.

This clone was seen only a few times. V is TRBV9 and J is TRBJ1-2, with D hard to call. Trimming took off 0 bases at V and 8 bases at J, with 20 bases between the two ends. CDR3 length: 16 amino acids. The V gene's germline CDR1 is SGDLS and CDR2 YYNGEE. The CDR3 coding sequence is TGTGCCAGCAGCGTAGCGGCAGGTCCGCTTCCCGCGGGCTACACCTTC. The encoded protein is CASSVAAGPLPAGYTF.

V is TRBV2 and J is TRBJ1-2, with no clear D. V shed 3 bases and J shed 5 bases, with 7 bases lying between them. Germline V gives CDR1 SNHLY, CDR2 FYNNEI. The CDR3 has 12 amino acids. The CDR3 region has the DNA TGTGCCAGCAGTGACAGAAAATATGGCTACACCTTC. This translates into CASSDRKYGYTF.

This chain joins TRBV6-1 and TRBJ2-1; 14 bases align to TRBD2. This CDR3 is built from 15 residues. The J segment lost 8 bases and the V segment lost 7 bases, leaving 7 bases of the junction unmatched. Germline loops: CDR1 MNHNS, CDR2 SASEGT. CDR3 amino acids: CASTPGLAGVYEQFF. The CDR3 nucleotides are TGTGCCAGCACTCCGGGACTAGCGGGAGTCTATGAGCAGTTCTTC.

The V gene is TRBV11-2, the J gene TRBJ1-4; D perhaps matches TRBD1 (6 bases). Germline V CDR1 and CDR2: SGHAT, FQNNGV. This CDR3 spans 14 amino acids. V lost 6 bases and J 6 bases, leaving 14 bases between the germline ends. CDR3: CASSPSPGDEKLFF. In DNA, the CDR3 is TGTGCCAGCAGTCCGAGCCCAGGGGATGAAAAACTGTTTTTT.

The CDR3: CASEEGYQETQYF. CDR3 coding DNA: TGTGCCAGCGAGGAGGGGTACCAAGAGACCCAGTACTTC. The chain recombines TRBV7-9 with TRBJ2-5, with TRBD2 as a possible D gene (6 bases). The V end was cut by 8 bases, the J end by 0 bases, with 10 bases between. Germline V gene data show CDR1 as SEHNR and CDR2 as FQNEAQ (reference sequence). The CDR3 contains 13 residues.